This T cell receptor beta chain derives from a study of blood T cell repertoires in COVID-19. Across the whole study: The study drew acute and convalescent COVID-19 samples from the United States, Italy and Spain. The cDNA or gDNA used as material had been derived from T cells, B-cell-depleted T cells, or PBMCs.

Original methodology: Amplification of reference gene primers was used by the study to estimate nucleated cell counts. The repertoire was sequenced with immunoSEQ multiplex PCR; TCRdb's copy has only in-frame clones and lacks some. V, J and clone size are those of that table, while D and trimming were read from the DNA. Among over 200,000 clones listed, approximately 90% were seen once. The V and J ends lost 5 bases and 7 bases, in that order; junction bases with no gene match: 6. The CDR3 spans 14 residues. Per germline, CDR1 MNHEY and CDR2 SMNVEV (reference sequence). The sequence was obtained from a man between 60 and 75 years old who had recovered from COVID-19. The sample consisted of peripheral blood. V gene TRBV27 combines with J gene TRBJ1-2; 11 bases are shared with TRBD1. The CDR3 here is CASSKGQGAFGYTF. CDR3 DNA: TGTGCCAGCAGTAAAGGACAGGGGGCCTTTGGCTACACCTTC.